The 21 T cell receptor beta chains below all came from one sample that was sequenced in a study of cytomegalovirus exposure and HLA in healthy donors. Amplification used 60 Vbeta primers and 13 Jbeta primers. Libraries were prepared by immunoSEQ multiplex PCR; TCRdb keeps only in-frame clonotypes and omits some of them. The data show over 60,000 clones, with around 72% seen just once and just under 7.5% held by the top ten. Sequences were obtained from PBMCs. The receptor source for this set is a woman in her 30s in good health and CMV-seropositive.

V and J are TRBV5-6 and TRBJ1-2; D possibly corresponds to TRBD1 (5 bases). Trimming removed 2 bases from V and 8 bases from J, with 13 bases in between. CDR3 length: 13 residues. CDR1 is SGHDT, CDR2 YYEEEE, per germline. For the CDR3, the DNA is TGTGCCAGCAGCTTAGCAGGGAAGGAAGGCTACACCTTC. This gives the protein CASSLAGKEGYTF.

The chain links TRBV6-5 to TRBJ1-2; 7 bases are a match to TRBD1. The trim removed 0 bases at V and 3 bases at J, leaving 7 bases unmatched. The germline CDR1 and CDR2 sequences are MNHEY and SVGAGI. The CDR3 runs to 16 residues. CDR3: CASSYSMDRTHYGYTF. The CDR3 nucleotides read TGTGCCAGCAGTTACTCGATGGACAGGACCCACTATGGCTACACCTTC.

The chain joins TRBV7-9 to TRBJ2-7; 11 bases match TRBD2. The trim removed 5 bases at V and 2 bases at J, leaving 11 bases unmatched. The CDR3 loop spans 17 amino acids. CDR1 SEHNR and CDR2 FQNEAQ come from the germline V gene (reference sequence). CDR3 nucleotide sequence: TGTGCCAGCAGCCCAGGGGGGCGACTAGCGGGAACCTACGAGCAGTACTTC. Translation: CASSPGGRLAGTYEQYF.

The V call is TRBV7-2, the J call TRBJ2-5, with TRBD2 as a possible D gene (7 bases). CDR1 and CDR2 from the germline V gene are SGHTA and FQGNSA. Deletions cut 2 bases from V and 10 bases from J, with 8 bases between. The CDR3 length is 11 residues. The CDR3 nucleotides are TGTGCCAGCAGCTTAAGGGGGGGCCAGTACTTC. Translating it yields CASSLRGGQYF.

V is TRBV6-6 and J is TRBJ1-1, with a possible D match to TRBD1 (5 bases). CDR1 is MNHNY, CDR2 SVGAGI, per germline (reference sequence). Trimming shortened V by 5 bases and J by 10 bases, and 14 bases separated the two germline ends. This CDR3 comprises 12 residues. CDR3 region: CASSPDRQGAFF. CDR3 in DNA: TGTGCCAGCAGTCCCGACCGGCAGGGAGCTTTCTTT.

CDR3 amino acids: CASRAAQGSSYEQYF. The CDR3 DNA follows: TGTGCCAGCAGGGCGGCACAGGGATCCTCCTACGAGCAGTACTTC. V and J are TRBV27 and TRBJ2-7; possible D gene TRBD1, 6 bases. Germline CDR1 and CDR2: MNHEY and SMNVEV (reference sequence). The CDR3 has 15 amino acids. Trimming cost V 6 bases and J 0 bases, with 15 bases left between them.

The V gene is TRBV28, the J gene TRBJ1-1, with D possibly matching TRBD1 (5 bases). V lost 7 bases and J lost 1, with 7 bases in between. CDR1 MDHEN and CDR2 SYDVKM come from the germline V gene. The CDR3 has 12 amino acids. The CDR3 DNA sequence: TGTGCCAGCACCGGACAGAACACTGAAGCTTTCTTT. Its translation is CASTGQNTEAFF.

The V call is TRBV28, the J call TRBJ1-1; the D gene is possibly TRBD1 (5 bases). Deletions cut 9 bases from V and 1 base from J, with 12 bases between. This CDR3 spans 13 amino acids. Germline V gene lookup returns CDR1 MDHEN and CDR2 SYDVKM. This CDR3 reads CARKGLTNTEAFF. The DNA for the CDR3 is TGTGCCAGAAAGGGACTGACGAACACTGAAGCTTTCTTT.

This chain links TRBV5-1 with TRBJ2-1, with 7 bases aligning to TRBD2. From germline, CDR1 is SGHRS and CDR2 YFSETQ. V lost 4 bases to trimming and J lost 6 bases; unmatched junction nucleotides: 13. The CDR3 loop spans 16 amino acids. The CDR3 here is CASSPIRPGTTNEQFF. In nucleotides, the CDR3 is TGCGCCAGCAGCCCCATACGACCCGGGACTACCAATGAGCAGTTCTTC.

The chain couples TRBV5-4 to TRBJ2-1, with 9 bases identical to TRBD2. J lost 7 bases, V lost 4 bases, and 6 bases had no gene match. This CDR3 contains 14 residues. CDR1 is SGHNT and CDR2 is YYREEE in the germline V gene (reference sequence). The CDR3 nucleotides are TGTGCCAGCAGCCGACTAGCGGAAAGGAATGAGCAGTTCTTC. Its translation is CASSRLAERNEQFF.

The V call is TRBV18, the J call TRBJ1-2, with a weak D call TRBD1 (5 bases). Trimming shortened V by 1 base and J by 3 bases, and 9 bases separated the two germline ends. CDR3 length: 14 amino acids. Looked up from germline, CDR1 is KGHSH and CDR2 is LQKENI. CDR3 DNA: TGTGCCAGCTCACCACTTCCGACAGACTATGGCTACACCTTC. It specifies CASSPLPTDYGYTF. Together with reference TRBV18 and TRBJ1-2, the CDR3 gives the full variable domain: NAGVMQNPRHLVRRRGQEARLRCSPMKGHSHVYWYRQLPEEGLKFMVYLQKENIIDESGMPKERFSAEFPKEGPSILRIQQVVRGDSAAYFCASSPLPTDYGYTFGSGTRLTVV.

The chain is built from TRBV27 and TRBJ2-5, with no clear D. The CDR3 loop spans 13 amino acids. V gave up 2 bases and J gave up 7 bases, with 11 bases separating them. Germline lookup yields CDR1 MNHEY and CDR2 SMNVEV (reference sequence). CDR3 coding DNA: TGTGCCAGCAGTTTAACCCCCACGGGGACCCAGTACTTC. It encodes CASSLTPTGTQYF.

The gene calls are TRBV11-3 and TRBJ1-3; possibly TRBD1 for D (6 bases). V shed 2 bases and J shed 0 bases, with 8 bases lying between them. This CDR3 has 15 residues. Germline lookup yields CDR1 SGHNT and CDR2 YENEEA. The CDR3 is CASSLTGTSGNTIYF. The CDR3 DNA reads TGTGCCAGCAGCTTAACAGGGACCTCTGGAAACACCATATATTTT.

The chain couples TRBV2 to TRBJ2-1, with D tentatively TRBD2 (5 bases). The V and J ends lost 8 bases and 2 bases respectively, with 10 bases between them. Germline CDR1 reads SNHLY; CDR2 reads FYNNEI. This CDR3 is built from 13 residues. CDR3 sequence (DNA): TGTGCCAGCCGCCGGGATCCCTACAATGAGCAGTTCTTC. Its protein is CASRRDPYNEQFF.

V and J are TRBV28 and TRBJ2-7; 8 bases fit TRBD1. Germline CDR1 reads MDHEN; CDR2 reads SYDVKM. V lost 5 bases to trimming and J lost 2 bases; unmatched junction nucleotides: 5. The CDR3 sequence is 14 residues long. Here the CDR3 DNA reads TGTGCCAGCAGTCGATCGGACAGGGCCTACGAGCAGTACTTC. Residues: CASSRSDRAYEQYF.

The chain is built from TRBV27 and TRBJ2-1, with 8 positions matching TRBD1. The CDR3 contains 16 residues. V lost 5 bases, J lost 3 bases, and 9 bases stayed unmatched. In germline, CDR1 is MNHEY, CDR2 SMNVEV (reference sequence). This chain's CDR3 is CASSLRVTGDYNEQFF. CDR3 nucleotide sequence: TGTGCCAGCAGTCTTAGGGTGACAGGGGACTACAATGAGCAGTTCTTC.

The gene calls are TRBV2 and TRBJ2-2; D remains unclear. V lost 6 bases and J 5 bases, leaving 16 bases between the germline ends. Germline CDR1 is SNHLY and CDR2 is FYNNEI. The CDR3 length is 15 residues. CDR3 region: CASRRSDRLTGELFF. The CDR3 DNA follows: TGTGCCAGCAGAAGGAGCGACCGCTTAACCGGGGAGCTGTTTTTT.

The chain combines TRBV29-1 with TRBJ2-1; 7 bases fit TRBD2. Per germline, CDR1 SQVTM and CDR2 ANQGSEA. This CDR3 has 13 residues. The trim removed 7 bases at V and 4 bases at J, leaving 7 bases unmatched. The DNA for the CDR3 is TGCAGCGCCCGACTAGCTGGGTACAATGAGCAGTTCTTC. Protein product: CSARLAGYNEQFF.

The CDR3 reads CASSQTSAKETQYF. CDR3 sequence (DNA): TGTGCCAGCAGCCAAACTAGCGCGAAGGAGACCCAGTACTTC. V and J are TRBV7-9 and TRBJ2-5; 7 bases are shared with TRBD2. This CDR3 contains 14 residues. In germline, CDR1 is SEHNR, CDR2 FQNEAQ (reference sequence). V lost 5 bases, J lost 5 bases, and 8 bases stayed unmatched.

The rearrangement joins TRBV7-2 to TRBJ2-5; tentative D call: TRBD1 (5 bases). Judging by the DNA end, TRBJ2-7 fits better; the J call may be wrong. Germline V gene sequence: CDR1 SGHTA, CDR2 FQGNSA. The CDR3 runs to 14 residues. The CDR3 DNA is TGTGCCAGCAGCTTAGCGAATACAGGCGGCGAGCAGTACTTC. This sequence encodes CASSLANTGGEQYF.

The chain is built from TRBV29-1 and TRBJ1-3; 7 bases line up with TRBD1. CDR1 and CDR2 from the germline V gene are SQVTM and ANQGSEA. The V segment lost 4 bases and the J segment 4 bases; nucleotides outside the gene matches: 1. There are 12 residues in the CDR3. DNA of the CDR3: TGCAGCGTTGTGGGACAGGGAAACACCATATATTTT. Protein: CSVVGQGNTIYF.